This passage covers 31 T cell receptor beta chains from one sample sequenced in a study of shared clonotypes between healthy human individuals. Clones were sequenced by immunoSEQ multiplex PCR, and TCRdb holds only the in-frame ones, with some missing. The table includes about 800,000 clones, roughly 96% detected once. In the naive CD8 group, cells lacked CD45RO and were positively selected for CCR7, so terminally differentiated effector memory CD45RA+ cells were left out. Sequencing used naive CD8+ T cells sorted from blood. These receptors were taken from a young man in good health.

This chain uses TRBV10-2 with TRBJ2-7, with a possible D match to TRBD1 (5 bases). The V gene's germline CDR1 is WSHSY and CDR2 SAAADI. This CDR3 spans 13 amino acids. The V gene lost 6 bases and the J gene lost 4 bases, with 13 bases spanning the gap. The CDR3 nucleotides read TGCGCCAGCAGCGTTGGGGCCGTTTACGAGCAGTACTTC. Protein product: CASSVGAVYEQYF.

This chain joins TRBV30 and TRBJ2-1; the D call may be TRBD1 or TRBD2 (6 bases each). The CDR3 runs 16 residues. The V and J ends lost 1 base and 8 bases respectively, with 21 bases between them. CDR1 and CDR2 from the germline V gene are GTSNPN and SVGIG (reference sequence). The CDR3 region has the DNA TGTGCCTGGAGTGGAAAGGGGGGACACTCATTTTATGAGCAGTTCTTC. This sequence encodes CAWSGKGGHSFYEQFF.

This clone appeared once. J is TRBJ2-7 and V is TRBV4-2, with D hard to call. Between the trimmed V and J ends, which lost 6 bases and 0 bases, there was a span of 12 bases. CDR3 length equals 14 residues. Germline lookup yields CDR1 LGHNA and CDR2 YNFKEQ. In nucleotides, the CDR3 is TGTGCCAGCAGTGCTAGAGTTAACTCCTACGAGCAGTACTTC. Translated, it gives CASSARVNSYEQYF.

The CDR3 DNA reads TGCGCCAGCAGTGAGATGGGACAGGATGCAGATACGCAGTATTTT. The encoded protein is CASSEMGQDADTQYF. V usage is TRBV10-2 and J usage is TRBJ2-3; 8 bases fit TRBD1. V was pared by 2 bases and J by 4 bases, with 5 bases of the junction left unmatched. The CDR3 runs to 15 residues. Germline values: CDR1 WSHSY, CDR2 SAAADI.

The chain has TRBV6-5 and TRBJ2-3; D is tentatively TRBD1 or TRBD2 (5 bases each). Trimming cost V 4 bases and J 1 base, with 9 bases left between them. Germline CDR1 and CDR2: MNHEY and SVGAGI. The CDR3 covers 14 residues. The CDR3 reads CASSSGSGTDTQYF. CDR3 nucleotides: TGTGCCAGCAGTTCAGGGAGTGGCACAGATACGCAGTATTTT.

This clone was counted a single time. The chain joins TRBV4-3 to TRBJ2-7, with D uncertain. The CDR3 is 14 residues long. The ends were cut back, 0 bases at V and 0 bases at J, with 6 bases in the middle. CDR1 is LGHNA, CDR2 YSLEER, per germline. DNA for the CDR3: TGCGCCAGCAGCCAAGATTGGTCCTCCTACGAGCAGTACTTC. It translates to CASSQDWSSYEQYF.

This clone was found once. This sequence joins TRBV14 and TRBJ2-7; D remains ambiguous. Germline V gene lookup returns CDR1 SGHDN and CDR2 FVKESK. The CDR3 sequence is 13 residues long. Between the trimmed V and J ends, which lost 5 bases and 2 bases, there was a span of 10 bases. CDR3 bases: TGTGCCAGCAGCGAGAGACCCACCTACGAGCAGTACTTC. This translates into CASSERPTYEQYF.

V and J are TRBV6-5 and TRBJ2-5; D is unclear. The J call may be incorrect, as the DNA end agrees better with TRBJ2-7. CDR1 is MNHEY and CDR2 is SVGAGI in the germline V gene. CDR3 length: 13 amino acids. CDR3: CASSYSKAYEQYF. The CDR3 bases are TGTGCCAGCAGTTACTCGAAAGCCTACGAGCAGTACTTC.

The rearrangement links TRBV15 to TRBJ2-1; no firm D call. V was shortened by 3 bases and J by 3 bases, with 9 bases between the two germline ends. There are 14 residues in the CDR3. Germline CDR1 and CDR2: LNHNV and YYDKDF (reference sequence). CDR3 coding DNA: TGTGCCACCAGCAGCCCTCTGGGCTACAATGAGCAGTTCTTC. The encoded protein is CATSSPLGYNEQFF.

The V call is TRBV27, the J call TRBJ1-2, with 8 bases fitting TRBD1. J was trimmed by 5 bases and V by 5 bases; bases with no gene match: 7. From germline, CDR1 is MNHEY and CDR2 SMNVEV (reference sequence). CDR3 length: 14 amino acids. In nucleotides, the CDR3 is TGTGCCAGCAGTATAACAGGGGGGAAATATGGCTACACCTTC. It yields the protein CASSITGGKYGYTF.

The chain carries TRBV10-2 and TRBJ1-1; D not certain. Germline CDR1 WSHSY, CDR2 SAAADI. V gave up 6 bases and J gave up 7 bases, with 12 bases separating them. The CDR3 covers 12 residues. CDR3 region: CASRAESGEAFF. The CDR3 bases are TGCGCCAGCAGGGCTGAAAGCGGTGAAGCTTTCTTT.

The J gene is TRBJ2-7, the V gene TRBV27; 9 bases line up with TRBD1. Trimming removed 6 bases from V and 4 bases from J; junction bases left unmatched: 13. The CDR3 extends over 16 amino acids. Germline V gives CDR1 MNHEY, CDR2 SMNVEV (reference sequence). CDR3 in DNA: TGTGCCAGCAGCTTCGGTTCCGGGACAGGGACATACGAGCAGTACTTC. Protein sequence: CASSFGSGTGTYEQYF.

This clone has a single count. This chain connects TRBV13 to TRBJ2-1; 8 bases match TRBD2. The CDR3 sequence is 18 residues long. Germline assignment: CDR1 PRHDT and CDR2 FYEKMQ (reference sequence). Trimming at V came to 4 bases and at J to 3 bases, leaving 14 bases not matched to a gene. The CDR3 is CASSSGTRDAGNYNEQFF. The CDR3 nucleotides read TGTGCCAGCAGCTCCGGGACTAGAGACGCAGGAAACTACAATGAGCAGTTCTTC.

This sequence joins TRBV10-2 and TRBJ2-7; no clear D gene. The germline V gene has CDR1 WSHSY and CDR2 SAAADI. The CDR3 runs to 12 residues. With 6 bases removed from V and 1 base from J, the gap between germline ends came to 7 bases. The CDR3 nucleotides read TGCGCCAGCAGAGACCAGTCCTACGAGCAGTACTTC. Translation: CASRDQSYEQYF.

CDR3 region: CASSEGTTSTYEQYF. Written as DNA, the CDR3 is TGTGCCAGCAGCGAAGGGACTACCTCAACCTACGAGCAGTACTTC. This chain links TRBV9 with TRBJ2-7; 7 bases agree with TRBD2. Trimming took 3 bases from V and 2 from J; bases not matched to a gene: 8. This CDR3 is 15 amino acids long. Germline V gene data show CDR1 as SGDLS and CDR2 as YYNGEE.

The CDR3 DNA is TGCGCCAGCAGCGTCCGGGAATCAGAGACCCAGTACTTC. Translating it yields CASSVRESETQYF. The chain is built from TRBV5-1 and TRBJ2-5, with D possibly TRBD2 on 5 matching bases. This CDR3 has 13 residues. V gave up 4 bases and J gave up 4 bases, with 11 bases separating them. The germline CDR1 and CDR2 sequences are SGHRS and YFSETQ.

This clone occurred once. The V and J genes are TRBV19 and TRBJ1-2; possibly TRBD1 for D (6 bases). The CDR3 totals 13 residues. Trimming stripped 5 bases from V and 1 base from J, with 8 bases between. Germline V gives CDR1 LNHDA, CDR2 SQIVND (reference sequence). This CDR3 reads CASSLQGNYGYTF. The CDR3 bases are TGTGCCAGTAGTTTACAGGGTAACTATGGCTACACCTTC.

The CDR3 nucleotides are TGTGCCAGCAGTTACTCAACAGGGAGCGAGCAGTACTTC. This codes for CASSYSTGSEQYF. The V call is TRBV6-5, the J call TRBJ2-7, with D tentatively TRBD1 (6 bases). V was shortened by 0 bases and J by 6 bases, with 9 bases between the two germline ends. The germline CDR1 and CDR2 sequences are MNHEY and SVGAGI. The CDR3 is 13 amino acids.

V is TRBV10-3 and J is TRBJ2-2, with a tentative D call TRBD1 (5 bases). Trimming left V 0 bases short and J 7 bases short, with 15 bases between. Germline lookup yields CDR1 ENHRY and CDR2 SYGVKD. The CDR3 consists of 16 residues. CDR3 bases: TGTGCCATCAGTGAGTCGGGTGGGCAGGGCATCGGGGAGCTGTTTTTT. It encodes CAISESGGQGIGELFF.

CDR3 DNA sequence: TGTGCCAGCTCACCATCAACGGCTAGCGGGTACAATGAGCAGTTCTTC. This encodes CASSPSTASGYNEQFF. The gene calls are TRBV18 and TRBJ2-1; 8 bases map to TRBD2. J was trimmed by 4 bases and V by 2 bases; bases with no gene match: 7. Germline V CDR1 and CDR2: KGHSH, LQKENI. The CDR3 length is 16 residues. The variable domain in full, completed from reference TRBV18 and TRBJ2-1, reads NAGVMQNPRHLVRRRGQEARLRCSPMKGHSHVYWYRQLPEEGLKFMVYLQKENIIDESGMPKERFSAEFPKEGPSILRIQQVVRGDSAAYFCASSPSTASGYNEQFFGPGTRLTVL.

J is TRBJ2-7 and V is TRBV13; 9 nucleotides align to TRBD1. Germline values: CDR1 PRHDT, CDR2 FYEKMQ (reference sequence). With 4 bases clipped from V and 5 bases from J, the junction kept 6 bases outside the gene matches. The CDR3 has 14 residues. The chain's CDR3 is CASSSRDRDHEQYF. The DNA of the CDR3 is TGTGCCAGCAGCTCTCGGGACAGGGACCACGAGCAGTACTTC.

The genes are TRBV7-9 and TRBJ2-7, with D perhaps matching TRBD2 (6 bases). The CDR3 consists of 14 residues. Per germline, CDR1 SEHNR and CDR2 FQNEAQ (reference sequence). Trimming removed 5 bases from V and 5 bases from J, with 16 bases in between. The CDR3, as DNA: TGTGCCAGCAGCCCCCCGGCTAGCGCGCACGAGCAGTACTTC. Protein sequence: CASSPPASAHEQYF.

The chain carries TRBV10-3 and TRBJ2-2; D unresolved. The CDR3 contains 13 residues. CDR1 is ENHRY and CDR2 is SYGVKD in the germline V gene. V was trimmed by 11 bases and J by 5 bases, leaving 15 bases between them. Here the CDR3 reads CAVILLGTGELFF. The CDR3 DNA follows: TGTGCCGTCATACTTCTAGGAACCGGGGAGCTGTTTTTT.

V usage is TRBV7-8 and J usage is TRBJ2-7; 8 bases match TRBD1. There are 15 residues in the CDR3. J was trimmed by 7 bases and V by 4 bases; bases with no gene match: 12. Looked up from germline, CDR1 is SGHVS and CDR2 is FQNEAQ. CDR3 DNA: TGTGCCAGCAGCTCCACGGGGACAGGTTTTTGGGAGCAGTACTTC. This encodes CASSSTGTGFWEQYF. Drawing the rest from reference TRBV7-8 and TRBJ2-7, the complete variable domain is GAGVSQSPRYKVAKRGQDVALRCDPISGHVSLFWYQQALGQGPEFLTYFQNEAQLDKSGLPSDRFFAERPEGSVSTLKIQRTQQEDSAVYLCASSSTGTGFWEQYFGPGTRLTVT.

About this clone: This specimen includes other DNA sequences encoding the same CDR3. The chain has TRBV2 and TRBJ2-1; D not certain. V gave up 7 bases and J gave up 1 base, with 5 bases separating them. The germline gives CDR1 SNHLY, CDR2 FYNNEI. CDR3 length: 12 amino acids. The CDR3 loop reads CASKGSYNEQFF. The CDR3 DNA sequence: TGTGCCAGCAAAGGTTCCTACAATGAGCAGTTCTTC.

CDR3 DNA sequence: TGCGCCAGCAGCTTGATATCAGGAGACAATGAGCAGTTCTTC. This gives the protein CASSLISGDNEQFF. The V gene is TRBV5-1, the J gene TRBJ2-1; D is unresolved. CDR3 length equals 14 residues. Trimming took off 1 base at V and 5 bases at J, with 10 bases between the two ends. The germline V gene encodes CDR1 SGHRS and CDR2 YFSETQ.

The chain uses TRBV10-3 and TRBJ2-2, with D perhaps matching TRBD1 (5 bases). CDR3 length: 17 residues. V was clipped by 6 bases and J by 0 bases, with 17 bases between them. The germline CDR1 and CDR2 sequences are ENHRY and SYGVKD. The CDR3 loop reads CAISGPSRGTNTGELFF. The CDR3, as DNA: TGTGCCATCAGCGGGCCCAGTAGGGGAACGAACACCGGGGAGCTGTTTTTT.

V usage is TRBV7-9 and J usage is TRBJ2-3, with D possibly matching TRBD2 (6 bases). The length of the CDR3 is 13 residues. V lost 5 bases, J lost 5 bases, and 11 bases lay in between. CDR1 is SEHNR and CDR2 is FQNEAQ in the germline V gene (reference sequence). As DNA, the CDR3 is TGTGCCAGCAGCCCAGGAGGGTTAGATACGCAGTATTTT. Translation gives CASSPGGLDTQYF. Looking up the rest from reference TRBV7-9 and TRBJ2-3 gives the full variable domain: DTGVSQNPRHKITKRGQNVTFRCDPISEHNRLYWYRQTLGQGPEFLTYFQNEAQLEKSRLLSDRFSAERPKGSFSTLEIQRTEQGDSAMYLCASSPGGLDTQYFGPGTRLTVL.

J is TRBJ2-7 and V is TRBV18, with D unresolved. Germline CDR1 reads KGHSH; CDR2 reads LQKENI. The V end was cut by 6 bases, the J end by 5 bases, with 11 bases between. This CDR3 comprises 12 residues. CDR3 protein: CASSRMSDEQYF. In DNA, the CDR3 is TGTGCCAGCTCCCGGATGAGTGACGAGCAGTACTTC.

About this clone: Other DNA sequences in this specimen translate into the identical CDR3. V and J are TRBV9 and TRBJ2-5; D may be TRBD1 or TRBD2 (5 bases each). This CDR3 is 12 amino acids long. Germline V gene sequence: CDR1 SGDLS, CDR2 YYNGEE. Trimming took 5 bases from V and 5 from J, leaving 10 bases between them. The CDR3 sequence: CASSGGLETQYF. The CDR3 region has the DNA TGTGCCAGCAGTGGGGGTCTGGAGACCCAGTACTTC.

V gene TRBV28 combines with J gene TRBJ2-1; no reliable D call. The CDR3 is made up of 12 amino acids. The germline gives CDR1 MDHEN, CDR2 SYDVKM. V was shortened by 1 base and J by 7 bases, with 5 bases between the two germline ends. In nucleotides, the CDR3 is TGTGCCAGCAGTTTATTTTTGAATGAGCAGTTCTTC. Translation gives CASSLFLNEQFF.